This is a list of T cell receptor beta chains from one sample in a study of regulatory T cells in long-lasting Graves disease. MiXCR, run by TCRdb on the multiplex PCR reads, gives a single entry per CDR3 protein. This repertoire shows about 450,000 distinct CDR3 sequences, roughly 15% found once; its top ten account for roughly a sixth. The same sample was also studied in work on T cells in Graves' hyperthyroidism and ophthalmopathy.

Sequenced here: peripheral blood mononuclear cells (PBMCs), sampled at new diagnosis, from a patient treated with antithyroid drugs. The receptors were sampled from a woman aged 45-65 years with Graves disease. Each CDR3 is given with its conserved first and last residue. A D gene is named only where the DNA matches it firmly. A row's size may be missing; if present it is once, few, many or a size class.

j_gene | d_gene | v_gene | abundance | CDR3nt | CDR3aa
TRBJ2-7 | - | TRBV2 | many | TGTGCCACCACCCAGGGGCCGCTCTCCTACGAGCAGTACTTC | CATTQGPLSYEQYF
TRBJ2-3 | TRBD2 | TRBV7-9 | many | TGTGCCAGCAGCCTGTGGACTAGCGGGGAGCCAGATACGCAGTATTTT | CASSLWTSGEPDTQYF
TRBJ2-1 | TRBD2 | TRBV27 | many | TGTGCCAGCAGCCTGTGGCTAGCGGGAGTGAATGAGCAGTTCTTC | CASSLWLAGVNEQFF
TRBJ2-3 | - | TRBV24-1 | many | TGTGCCACCAGTGATTTTTCGGCTAGCGATAGCACAGATACGCAGTATTTT | CATSDFSASDSTDTQYF
TRBJ1-6 | TRBD1 | TRBV7-2 | few | TGTGCCAGCAGCTTACTGACAGGGGGCTCACCCCTCCACTTT | CASSLLTGGSPLHF
TRBJ2-2 | - | TRBV24-1 | few | TGTGCCACCAGCCCAGGTTTGCGGTGGAACACCGGGGAGCTGTTTTTT | CATSPGLRWNTGELFF
TRBJ1-2 | - | TRBV9 | - | TGTGCCAGCAGCTCACCAGGAAGGTTCACCTTC | CASSSPGRFTF
TRBJ2-7 | - | TRBV7-9 | few | TGTGCCAGCAGCTTAGCGTCCACGGTATACGAGCAGTACTTC | CASSLASTVYEQYF
TRBJ2-2 | - | TRBV29-1 | many | TGCAGCGTTGATCGGGGCAACACCGGGGAGCTGTTTTTT | CSVDRGNTGELFF
TRBJ2-1 | - | TRBV9 | many | TGTGCCAGCAGCGTAGGCAGAGGTTGGGGAGGCTACAATGAGCAGTTCTTC | CASSVGRGWGGYNEQFF
TRBJ2-3 | TRBD1 | TRBV27 | few | TGTGCCAGCGGGCCAGGGGGCCCAGATACGCAGTATTTT | CASGPGGPDTQYF
TRBJ2-1 | TRBD2 | TRBV6-1 | many | TGTGCCAGCAGCACATCTCGGACTAGCGGGAGGTCCAATGAGCAGTTCTTC | CASSTSRTSGRSNEQFF
TRBJ2-7 | TRBD2 | TRBV28 | many | TGTGCCAGCAGTCCGTCGCTAGCGGGAATCTACGAGCAGTACTTC | CASSPSLAGIYEQYF
TRBJ1-2 | - | TRBV5-1 | - | TGCGCCAGCAGCTTGGCCGGCAGGGGATCTGGCTACACCTTC | CASSLAGRGSGYTF
TRBJ1-2 | - | TRBV30 | many | TGTGCCTGGAGGACACAGGGCGCACCTAACTATGGCTACACCTTC | CAWRTQGAPNYGYTF
TRBJ2-7 | TRBD2 | TRBV5-1 | few | TGCGCCAGCAGCTCGGGACTAGGGAACTACGAGCAGTACTTC | CASSSGLGNYEQYF
TRBJ2-1 | TRBD2 | TRBV20-1 | - | TGCAGTGTAGCGGGAGAGGCGGACAATGAGCAGTTCTTC | CSVAGEADNEQFF
TRBJ2-7 | - | TRBV4-1 | once | TGCGCCAGCAGCCAAGATCCGGGATCCCGCCCCTACGAGCAGTACTTC | CASSQDPGSRPYEQYF
TRBJ2-1 | TRBD1 | TRBV6-1 | many | TGTGCCAGCAGGGGGGACAGGGTTCGCCACAATGAGCAGTTCTTC | CASRGDRVRHNEQFF
TRBJ2-5 | TRBD2 | TRBV7-2 | many | TGTGCCAGCAGCCCCGGGACTAGAGGGGAGACCCAGTACTTC | CASSPGTRGETQYF
TRBJ2-5 | - | TRBV7-9 | - | TGTGCCAGCAGCTTAGAGGGGTTTGGAGAGACCCAGTACTTC | CASSLEGFGETQYF
TRBJ2-1 | - | TRBV5-1 | few | TGCGCCAGCAGCTTGGGAGAGGGAGTAAGGGAGCAGTTCTTC | CASSLGEGVREQFF
TRBJ2-2 | - | TRBV5-1 | many | TGCGCCAGCCTTGACGGCGCGAACACCGGGGAGCTGTTTTTT | CASLDGANTGELFF
TRBJ2-1 | TRBD2 | TRBV3-1 | many | TGTGCCAGCAGCCAAGGGTCGGGAGGGCCTAATGAGCAGTTCTTC | CASSQGSGGPNEQFF
TRBJ2-7 | - | TRBV7-9 | many | TGTGCCAGCAGCGCAACGACTAGTGGATCTTACGAGCAGTACTTC | CASSATTSGSYEQYF
TRBJ2-1 | - | TRBV7-9 | - | TGTGCCAGCAGCCCTAGTCGGGAGCGGTCCTACAATGAGCAGTTCTTC | CASSPSRERSYNEQFF
TRBJ2-3 | TRBD2 | TRBV11-1 | - | TGTGCCAGCAGCTTAGCCGCAGGGAGCGGGAGGCGGAATACGCAGTATTTT | CASSLAAGSGRRNTQYF
TRBJ2-3 | - | TRBV5-1 | - | TGCGCCAGCAGCCAAAGCGGCACAGATACGCAGTATTTT | CASSQSGTDTQYF
TRBJ1-5 | - | TRBV28 | many | TGTGCCAGCAGTCTTCGGGTTCAGCCCCAGCATTTT | CASSLRVQPQHF
TRBJ2-3 | - | TRBV20-1 | - | TGCAGTGCTAGAGATGTGAGGGGCCCAGATACGCAGTATTTT | CSARDVRGPDTQYF
TRBJ1-1 | TRBD1 | TRBV20-1 | many | TGCAGTGCTAGGGGGACAGGGGCCCAGAACACTGAAGCTTTCTTT | CSARGTGAQNTEAFF
TRBJ2-7 | - | TRBV20-1 | many | TGCAGTGCCATGAGAGGGGACCAATATTCCTACGAGCAGTACTTC | CSAMRGDQYSYEQYF
TRBJ1-5 | - | TRBV28 | few | TGTGCCAGCAGTTTAACACCAGACTATCAGCCCCAGCATTTT | CASSLTPDYQPQHF
TRBJ2-1 | TRBD2 | TRBV3-1 | many | TGTGCCAGCAGCCAAGTGATAGCGGGAGCCGCTGAGCAGTTCTTC | CASSQVIAGAAEQFF
TRBJ2-5 | TRBD1 | TRBV5-4 | - | TGTGCCAGCAGCACCGGACAGGGAGAGGGCCAAGAGACCCAGTACTTC | CASSTGQGEGQETQYF
TRBJ2-3 | TRBD2 | TRBV7-9 | few | TGTGCCAGCAGCCTTCCATTAGCGGGAGGAGGCACAGATACGCAGTATTTT | CASSLPLAGGGTDTQYF
TRBJ2-6 | TRBD1 | TRBV7-9 | - | TGTGCCAGCAGCAGTCGGACAGGGGCCGCCTCTGGGGCCAACGTCCTGACTTTC | CASSSRTGAASGANVLTF
TRBJ2-1 | TRBD2 | TRBV28 | many | TGTGCCAGCAGCCCGGGGGGGGGTCGCTCCTACAATGAGCAGTTCTTC | CASSPGGGRSYNEQFF
TRBJ2-1 | TRBD2 | TRBV6-2/TRBV6-3 | few | TGTGCCAGCACGGGGGGGGGCTCCTACAATGAGCAGTTCTTC | CASTGGGSYNEQFF
TRBJ1-1 | - | TRBV6-1 | - | TGTGCCAGCGGGGCAGGGCGAGACACTGAAGCTTTCTTT | CASGAGRDTEAFF
TRBJ2-7 | TRBD1 | TRBV12-3/TRBV12-4 | many | TGTGCCAGCAGAAGACAGGGGGACTCCTACGAGCAGTACTTC | CASRRQGDSYEQYF
TRBJ2-1 | TRBD2 | TRBV5-1 | - | TGCGCCAGCAGCTTGGGGGCGGGAGGGGGGCTCAATGAGCAGTTCTTC | CASSLGAGGGLNEQFF
TRBJ2-7 | TRBD1 | TRBV10-3 | many | TGTGCCATCAAGCGACAGGGGGCCATCTACGAGCAGTACTTC | CAIKRQGAIYEQYF
TRBJ2-7 | TRBD1 | TRBV11-3 | - | TGTGCCAGCAGGTTGGGGCCCGGGCAGGGGGTCCCGACCGAGCAGTACTTC | CASRLGPGQGVPTEQYF
TRBJ1-5 | - | TRBV28 | many | TGTGCCAGCAGGTACAGGGTTAATCAGCCCCAGCATTTT | CASRYRVNQPQHF
TRBJ1-2 | - | TRBV28 | - | TGTACCAGCAGTTTATATCGGGAGATGGGCTATGGCTACACCTTC | CTSSLYREMGYGYTF
TRBJ1-2 | - | TRBV5-1 | many | TGCGCCAGCAGCAAGAGACACTATGGCTACACCTTC | CASSKRHYGYTF
TRBJ1-2 | - | TRBV28 | many | TGTGCCAGCAGTTCCATCTTAAGTGGGGTGGGCTACACCTTC | CASSSILSGVGYTF
TRBJ2-7 | TRBD1 | TRBV19 | many | TGTGCCAGTAGTACCCCAGGGGGCGCGAACTCCTACGAGCAGTACTTC | CASSTPGGANSYEQYF
TRBJ2-7 | - | TRBV5-8 | - | TGTGCCGACGGCCGGGGGCTTACCTACGAGCAGTACTTC | CADGRGLTYEQYF
TRBJ2-1 | - | TRBV10-2 | - | TGCGCCAGTAGGACGGGACTTCCCCAGTTCTTC | CASRTGLPQFF
TRBJ1-6 | - | TRBV5-1 | - | TGCGCCAGCAGCTTGTCGGGCCGCGGTAATTCACCCCTCCACTTT | CASSLSGRGNSPLHF
TRBJ1-5 | TRBD1 | TRBV7-9 | - | TGTGCCAGCAGCAGACAGGGGGGAGCGGGTCAGCCCCAGCATTTT | CASSRQGGAGQPQHF
TRBJ2-7 | TRBD2 | TRBV7-9 | - | TGTGCCAGCAGCCTACCGACTAGCGGGTCCTACGAGCAGTACTTC | CASSLPTSGSYEQYF
TRBJ1-2 | - | TRBV2 | many | TGTGCCAGCAGTGAAGCTGTAGGACTGAACTATGGCTACACCTTC | CASSEAVGLNYGYTF